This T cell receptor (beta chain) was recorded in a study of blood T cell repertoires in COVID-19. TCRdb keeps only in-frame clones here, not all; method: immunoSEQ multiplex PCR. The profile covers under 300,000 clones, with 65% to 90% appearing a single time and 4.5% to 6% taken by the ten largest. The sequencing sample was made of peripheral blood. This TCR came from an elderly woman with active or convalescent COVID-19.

CDR3 bases: TGTGCCAGCTCTAGACAGGGGGCTGATGAAAAACTGTTTTTT. It translates to CASSRQGADEKLFF. This rearrangement joins TRBV18 to TRBJ1-4, with 10 bases matching TRBD1. Germline V CDR1 and CDR2: KGHSH, LQKENI. The CDR3 sequence is 14 residues long. V shed 6 bases and J 6 bases; nucleotides not matched to a gene: 4.